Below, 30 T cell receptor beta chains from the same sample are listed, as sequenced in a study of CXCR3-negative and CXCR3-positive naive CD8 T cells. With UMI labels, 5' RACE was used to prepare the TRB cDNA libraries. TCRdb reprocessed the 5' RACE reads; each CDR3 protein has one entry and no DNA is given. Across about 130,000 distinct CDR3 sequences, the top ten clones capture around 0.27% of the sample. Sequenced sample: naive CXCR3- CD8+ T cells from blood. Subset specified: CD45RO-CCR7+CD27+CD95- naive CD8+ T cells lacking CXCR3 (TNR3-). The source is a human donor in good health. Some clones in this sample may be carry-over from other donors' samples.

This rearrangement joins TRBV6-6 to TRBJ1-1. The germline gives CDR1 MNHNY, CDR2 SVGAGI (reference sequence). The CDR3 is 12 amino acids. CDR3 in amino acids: CASSYVESEAFF.

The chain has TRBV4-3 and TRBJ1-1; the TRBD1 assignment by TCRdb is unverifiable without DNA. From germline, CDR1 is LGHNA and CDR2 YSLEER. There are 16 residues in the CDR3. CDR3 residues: CASSLAWGRGNTEAFF.

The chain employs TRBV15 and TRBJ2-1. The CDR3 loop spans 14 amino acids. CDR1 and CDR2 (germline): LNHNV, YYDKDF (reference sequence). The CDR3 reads CATSRDTLWNEQFF.

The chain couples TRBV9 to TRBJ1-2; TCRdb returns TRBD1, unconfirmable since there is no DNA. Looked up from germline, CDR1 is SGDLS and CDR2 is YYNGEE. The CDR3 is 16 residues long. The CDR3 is CASSAGGGNVNYGYTF.

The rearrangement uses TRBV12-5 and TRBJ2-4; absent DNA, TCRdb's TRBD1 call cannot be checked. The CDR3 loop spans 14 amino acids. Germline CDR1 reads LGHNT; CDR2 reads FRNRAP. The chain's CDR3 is CASADSIAKNIQYF.

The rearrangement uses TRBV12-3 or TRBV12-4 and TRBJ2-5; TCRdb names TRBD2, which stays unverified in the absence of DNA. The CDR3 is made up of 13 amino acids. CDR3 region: CASSPRLQETQYF.

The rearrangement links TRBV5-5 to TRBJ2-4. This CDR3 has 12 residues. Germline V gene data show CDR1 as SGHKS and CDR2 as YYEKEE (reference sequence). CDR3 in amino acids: CASSGDKNIQYF.

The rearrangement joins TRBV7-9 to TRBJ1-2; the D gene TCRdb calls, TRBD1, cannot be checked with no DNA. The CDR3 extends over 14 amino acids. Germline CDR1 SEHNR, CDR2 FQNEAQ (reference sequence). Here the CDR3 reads CASSLGQDYYGYTF.

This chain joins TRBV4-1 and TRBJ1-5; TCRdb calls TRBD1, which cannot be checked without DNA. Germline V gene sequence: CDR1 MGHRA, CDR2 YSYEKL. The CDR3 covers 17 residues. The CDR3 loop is CASSQADRGLSNQPQHF.

This chain's CDR3 is CSARDLATGYEQYF. The J gene is TRBJ2-7, the V gene TRBV20-1; with no DNA, the TCRdb D assignment of TRBD1 cannot be verified. Germline CDR1 is DFQATT and CDR2 is SNEGSKA (reference sequence). The CDR3 is 14 residues long.

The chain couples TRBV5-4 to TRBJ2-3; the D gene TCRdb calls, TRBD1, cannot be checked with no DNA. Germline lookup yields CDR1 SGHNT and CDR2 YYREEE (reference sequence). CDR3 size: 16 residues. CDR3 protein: CASSLAEGAGADTQYF.

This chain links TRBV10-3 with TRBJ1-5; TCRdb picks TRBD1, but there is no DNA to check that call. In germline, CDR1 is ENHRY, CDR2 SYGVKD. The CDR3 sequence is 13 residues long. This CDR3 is CATCPGGNQPQHF.

The CDR3 reads CASSSDGPTGELFF. The gene calls are TRBV11-1 and TRBJ2-2. The CDR3 totals 14 residues. Germline CDR1 is SGHAT and CDR2 is FQDESV (reference sequence).

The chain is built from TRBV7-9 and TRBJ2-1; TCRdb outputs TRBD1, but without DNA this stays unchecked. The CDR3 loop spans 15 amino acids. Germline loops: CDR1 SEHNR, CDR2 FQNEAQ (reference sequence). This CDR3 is CASTGHGARANEQFF.

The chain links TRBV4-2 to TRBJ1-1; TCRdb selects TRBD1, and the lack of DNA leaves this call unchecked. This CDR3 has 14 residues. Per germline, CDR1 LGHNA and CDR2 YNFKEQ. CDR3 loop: CASSQPGYKTEAFF.

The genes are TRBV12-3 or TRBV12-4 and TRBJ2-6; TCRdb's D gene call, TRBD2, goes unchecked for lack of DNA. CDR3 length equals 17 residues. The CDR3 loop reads CASTQGLAVSGANVLTF.

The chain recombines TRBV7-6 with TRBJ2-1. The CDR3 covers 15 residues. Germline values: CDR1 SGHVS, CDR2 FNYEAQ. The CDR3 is CASSLTGSSYNEQFF.

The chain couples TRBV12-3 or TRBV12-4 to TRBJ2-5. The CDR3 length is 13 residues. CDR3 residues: CASSLGTQETQYF.

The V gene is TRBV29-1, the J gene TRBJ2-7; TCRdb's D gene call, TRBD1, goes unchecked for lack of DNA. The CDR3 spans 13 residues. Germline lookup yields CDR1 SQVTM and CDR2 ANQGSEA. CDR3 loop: CSVLDRGPYEQYF.

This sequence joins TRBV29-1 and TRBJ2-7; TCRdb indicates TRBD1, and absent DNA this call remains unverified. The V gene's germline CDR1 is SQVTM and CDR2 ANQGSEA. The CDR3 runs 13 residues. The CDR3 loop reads CSVEGHEDYEQYF.

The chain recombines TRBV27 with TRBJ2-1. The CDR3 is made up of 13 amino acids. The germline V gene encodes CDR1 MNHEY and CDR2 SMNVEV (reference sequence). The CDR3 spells CASSLRVGNEQFF.

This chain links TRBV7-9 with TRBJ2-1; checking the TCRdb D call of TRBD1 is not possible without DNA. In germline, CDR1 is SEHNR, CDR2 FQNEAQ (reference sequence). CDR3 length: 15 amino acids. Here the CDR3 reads CASSLRQGVFNEQFF.

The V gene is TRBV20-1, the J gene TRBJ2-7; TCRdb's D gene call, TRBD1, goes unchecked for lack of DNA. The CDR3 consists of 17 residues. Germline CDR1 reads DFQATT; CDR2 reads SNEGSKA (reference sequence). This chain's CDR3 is CSARDRGPRPLSYEQYF.

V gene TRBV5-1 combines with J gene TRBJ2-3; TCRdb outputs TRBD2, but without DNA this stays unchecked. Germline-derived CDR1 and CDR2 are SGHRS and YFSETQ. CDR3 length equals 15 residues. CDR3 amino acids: CASSLLLADTDTQYF. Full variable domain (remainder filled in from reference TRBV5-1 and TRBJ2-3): KAGVTQTPRYLIKTRGQQVTLSCSPISGHRSVSWYQQTPGQGLQFLFEYFSETQRNKGNFPGRFSGRQFSNSRSEMNVSTLELGDSALYLCASSLLLADTDTQYFGPGTRLTVL.

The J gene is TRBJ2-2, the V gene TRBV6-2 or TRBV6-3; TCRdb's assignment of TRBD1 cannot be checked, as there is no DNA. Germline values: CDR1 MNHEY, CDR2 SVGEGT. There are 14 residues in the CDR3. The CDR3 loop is CASSLGGYTGELFF.

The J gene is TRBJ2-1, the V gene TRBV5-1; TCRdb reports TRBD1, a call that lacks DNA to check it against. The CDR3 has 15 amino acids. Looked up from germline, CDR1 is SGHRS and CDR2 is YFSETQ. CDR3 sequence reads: CASSLVGTRGDEQFF.

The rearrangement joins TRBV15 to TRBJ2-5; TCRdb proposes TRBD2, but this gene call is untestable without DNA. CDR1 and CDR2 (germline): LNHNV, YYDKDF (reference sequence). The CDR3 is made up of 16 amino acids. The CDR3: CATSRGFSGREETQYF. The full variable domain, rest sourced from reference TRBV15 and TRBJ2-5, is DAMVIQNPRYQVTQFGKPVTLSCSQTLNHNVMYWYQQKSSQAPKLLFHYYDKDFNNEADTPDNFQSRRPNTSFCFLDIRSPGLGDTAMYLCATSRGFSGREETQYFGPGTRLLVL.

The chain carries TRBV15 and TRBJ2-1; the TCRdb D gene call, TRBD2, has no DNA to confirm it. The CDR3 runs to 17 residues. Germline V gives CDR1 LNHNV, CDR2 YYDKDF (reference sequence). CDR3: CATSSTGPSGVYNEQFF.

The CDR3 sequence: CASSQGRLAGETQYF. This rearrangement joins TRBV4-3 to TRBJ2-5; with no DNA, the TCRdb D assignment of TRBD2 cannot be verified. Germline CDR1 is LGHNA and CDR2 is YSLEER. The CDR3 is made up of 15 amino acids.

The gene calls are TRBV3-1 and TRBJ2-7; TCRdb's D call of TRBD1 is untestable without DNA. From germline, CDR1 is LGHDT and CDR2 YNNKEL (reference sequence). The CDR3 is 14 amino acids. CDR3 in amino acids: CASSQRDGGYEQYF.